Below are 30 T cell receptor beta chains sequenced from a single sample in a study of T cell clones after liver transplantation. Clones were sequenced by immunoSEQ multiplex PCR, and TCRdb holds only the in-frame ones, with some missing. Of 77,000 or so clones in the sample, 75% to 85% were seen once. The sample was CD4+ T cells from blood, taken 12 months after liver transplant. The receptors stem from a human patient who received a liver transplant. Among the T cells, some may be from the graft donor.

The chain uses TRBV7-2 and TRBJ2-1, with 7 bases matching TRBD2. Germline V lookup: CDR1 SGHTA, CDR2 FQGNSA. The CDR3 runs 17 residues. J gave up 4 bases and V 5 bases, and 14 bases lay outside the gene matches. CDR3 sequence (DNA): TGTGCCAGCAGCCCCCTAGGGACTACCGCGCTTTACAATGAGCAGTTCTTC. This gives the protein CASSPLGTTALYNEQFF.

The rearrangement joins TRBV28 to TRBJ1-5; D remains unclear. This CDR3 region has 15 residues. V shed 2 bases and J shed 6 bases, with 14 bases lying between them. Germline values: CDR1 MDHEN, CDR2 SYDVKM. The CDR3 is CASSLRQNLPQPQHF. CDR3 nucleotides: TGTGCCAGCAGTTTACGGCAGAACCTCCCTCAGCCCCAGCATTTT.

CDR3 sequence (DNA): TGTGCCAGCAGCTTAACGCCGGGGCCGCCCACAGATACGCAGTATTTT. This gives the protein CASSLTPGPPTDTQYF. V and J are TRBV7-3 and TRBJ2-3; D may correspond to TRBD1 or TRBD2 (5 bases each). V gave up 0 bases and J gave up 2 bases, with 12 bases separating them. The CDR3 covers 16 residues. Germline assignment: CDR1 SGHTA and CDR2 FQGTGA. Filled out from reference TRBV7-3 and TRBJ2-3, the complete variable domain reads GAGVSQTPSNKVTEKGKYVELRCDPISGHTALYWYRQSLGQGPEFLIYFQGTGAADDSGLPNDRFFAVRPEGSVSTLKIQRTERGDSAVYLCASSLTPGPPTDTQYFGPGTRLTVL.

The J gene is TRBJ2-1, the V gene TRBV19; the match to TRBD2 covers 7 bases. CDR1 LNHDA and CDR2 SQIVND come from the germline V gene (reference sequence). The CDR3 is 14 residues long. Losses at the gene ends were 7 bases for V and 10 bases for J; bases not matched to a gene: 13. CDR3 amino acids: CASMGGSVAGEQFF. The CDR3 bases are TGTGCCAGTATGGGCGGGAGCGTGGCCGGGGAGCAGTTCTTC.

The rearrangement joins TRBV28 to TRBJ1-5, with D hard to call. The CDR3 spans 14 residues. V dropped 6 bases and J dropped 3 bases, with 12 bases sitting between them. Germline V CDR1 and CDR2: MDHEN, SYDVKM. CDR3 in DNA: TGTGCCAGCAGCCGACCTCTGGACAATCAGCCCCAGCATTTT. This sequence encodes CASSRPLDNQPQHF.

This clone was seen once. The V and J genes are TRBV27 and TRBJ2-3, with TRBD2 matching 10 bases. CDR1 is MNHEY, CDR2 SMNVEV, per germline (reference sequence). This CDR3 spans 14 amino acids. Trimming took 7 bases from V and 8 from J; bases not matched to a gene: 9. In nucleotides, the CDR3 is TGTGCCAGCATCGGTCTAGCGGGAGAGGGTACGCAGTATTTT. Protein sequence: CASIGLAGEGTQYF.

V gene TRBV28 combines with J gene TRBJ1-2; D uncertain. The CDR3 contains 13 residues. The V gene's germline CDR1 is MDHEN and CDR2 SYDVKM. V was cut by 5 bases and J by 5 bases, with 12 bases left in between. The CDR3 loop is CASSPPVGYGYTF. The CDR3 DNA follows: TGTGCCAGCAGTCCCCCGGTGGGGTATGGCTACACCTTC.

This chain connects TRBV11-1 to TRBJ1-1; D unresolved. Germline V CDR1 and CDR2: SGHAT, FQDESV (reference sequence). The CDR3 extends over 14 amino acids. The V end lost 6 bases, the J end lost 1 base, and 12 bases lay between the germline ends. CDR3 loop: CASSFAPSNTEAFF. DNA of the CDR3: TGTGCCAGCAGTTTCGCCCCATCGAACACTGAAGCTTTCTTT.

CDR3 bases: TGTGCCAGCAGCTTAGCGCAAGGCCCTCAAACCATATATTTT. Its translation: CASSLAQGPQTIYF. The chain joins TRBV7-6 to TRBJ1-3; D gene ambiguous. Germline loops: CDR1 SGHVS, CDR2 FNYEAQ. This CDR3 is built from 14 residues. The germline V and J ends were trimmed by 0 bases and 10 bases, with 13 bases remaining between them.

J is TRBJ1-3 and V is TRBV19; no firm D call. The CDR3 spans 15 residues. CDR1 is LNHDA, CDR2 SQIVND, per germline (reference sequence). V was cut by 4 bases and J by 0 bases, with 10 bases left in between. CDR3 amino acids: CASSRTASSGNTIYF. The CDR3 nucleotides read TGTGCCAGTAGTAGGACCGCGAGCTCTGGAAACACCATATATTTT.

The chain has TRBV10-1 and TRBJ2-2; D unresolved. The CDR3 has 14 amino acids. V gave up 3 bases and J gave up 1 base, with 6 bases separating them. The germline gives CDR1 WNHNN, CDR2 SYGVQD (reference sequence). The CDR3 loop is CASSETRNTGELFF. The CDR3 bases are TGCGCCAGCAGTGAAACCAGGAACACCGGGGAGCTGTTTTTT.

The count of this clone is one. The gene calls are TRBV4-3 and TRBJ2-3; the D call may be TRBD1 or TRBD2 (5 bases each). The germline gives CDR1 LGHNA, CDR2 YSLEER. This CDR3 is built from 13 residues. V lost 4 bases to trimming and J lost 0 bases, with 5 bases between them. The CDR3 protein is CASSRDSTDTQYF. In DNA form, the CDR3 reads TGCGCCAGCAGCCGGGACAGCACAGATACGCAGTATTTT.

This clone was found a few times. V and J are TRBV10-1 and TRBJ2-1, with D possibly TRBD1 on 6 matching bases. In germline, CDR1 is WNHNN, CDR2 SYGVQD (reference sequence). Trimming stripped 5 bases from V and 8 bases from J, with 25 bases between. CDR3 length: 17 amino acids. The CDR3: CASSPAFTGMTTDEQFF. CDR3 coding DNA: TGCGCCAGCAGTCCAGCGTTTACAGGGATGACGACCGATGAGCAGTTCTTC.

The V and J genes are TRBV2 and TRBJ2-1, with TRBD2 as a possible D gene (7 bases). This CDR3 comprises 15 residues. The ends were cut back, 5 bases at V and 5 bases at J, with 16 bases in the middle. The germline V gene encodes CDR1 SNHLY and CDR2 FYNNEI. The CDR3: CASSPKGGVNNEQFF. The DNA for the CDR3 is TGTGCCAGCAGTCCTAAAGGGGGGGTTAACAATGAGCAGTTCTTC.

The V and J genes are TRBV7-2 and TRBJ1-4; the D is unclear. The germline V and J ends were trimmed by 2 bases and 0 bases, with 13 bases remaining between them. This CDR3 has 17 amino acids. Looked up from germline, CDR1 is SGHTA and CDR2 is FQGNSA. CDR3 sequence: CASSLSVRSSTNEKLFF. As DNA, the CDR3 is TGTGCCAGCAGCTTATCAGTCAGGTCCTCAACTAATGAAAAACTGTTTTTT.

This chain links TRBV5-8 with TRBJ1-3, with 7 positions matching TRBD1. With 3 bases clipped from V and 0 bases from J, the junction kept 3 bases outside the gene matches. This CDR3 region has 15 residues. Germline V gives CDR1 SGHTS, CDR2 YDEGEE. The CDR3 is CASSSGTDSGNTIYF. The CDR3 DNA reads as TGTGCCAGCAGCTCCGGGACAGACTCTGGAAACACCATATATTTT.

This chain links TRBV6-4 with TRBJ1-2; TRBD1 might be the D (6 bases). This CDR3 comprises 13 residues. V was trimmed by 3 bases and J by 2 bases, leaving 7 bases between them. Looked up from germline, CDR1 is MRHNA and CDR2 is SNTAGT. CDR3 sequence: CASSETGNYGYTF. CDR3 coding DNA: TGTGCCAGCAGTGAGACAGGAAACTATGGCTACACCTTC.

This chain uses TRBV29-1 with TRBJ2-1, with 11 nucleotides matching TRBD2. V gave up 6 bases and J gave up 5 bases; unmatched junction bases: 9. The CDR3 length is 15 residues. CDR1 is SQVTM, CDR2 ANQGSEA, per germline. CDR3 loop: CSVNSGRVINNEQFF. In DNA, the CDR3 is TGCAGCGTAAATAGCGGGAGGGTTATCAACAATGAGCAGTTCTTC.

V is TRBV7-3 and J is TRBJ2-5; 9 bases match TRBD1. CDR1 and CDR2 from the germline V gene are SGHTA and FQGTGA. With 4 bases clipped from V and 5 bases from J, the junction kept 5 bases outside the gene matches. This CDR3 has 14 residues. In DNA, the CDR3 is TGTGCCAGCAGCTCGGGACAGGGTTTTGAGACCCAGTACTTC. Translating gives CASSSGQGFETQYF.

The gene calls are TRBV7-2 and TRBJ2-5, with D possibly matching TRBD2 (5 bases). This CDR3 comprises 17 residues. In germline, CDR1 is SGHTA, CDR2 FQGNSA. Trimming pared 1 base from V and 2 bases from J, leaving 17 bases between. The CDR3 is CASSLGSVGVRQETQYF. The CDR3 bases are TGTGCCAGCAGCTTAGGATCCGTGGGAGTCAGGCAAGAGACCCAGTACTTC. The variable domain in full, with the rest retrieved from reference TRBV7-2 and TRBJ2-5, is GAGVSQSPSNKVTEKGKDVELRCDPISGHTALYWYRQSLGQGLEFLIYFQGNSAPDKSGLPSDRFSAERTGGSVSTLTIQRTQQEDSAVYLCASSLGSVGVRQETQYFGPGTRLLVL.

In its sample, this clone was seen a few times. Here the CDR3 DNA reads TGTGCCAGCAGCCAAGGCGTGGCTACGCAGTATTTT. Translation: CASSQGVATQYF. V and J are TRBV14 and TRBJ2-3; D unresolved. Germline V gene data show CDR1 as SGHDN and CDR2 as FVKESK. V was clipped by 1 base and J by 8 bases, with 7 bases between them. This CDR3 is built from 12 residues.

The chain has TRBV5-1 and TRBJ1-5; maybe TRBD1 (5 bases). Germline CDR1 is SGHRS and CDR2 is YFSETQ. V dropped 0 bases and J dropped 7 bases, with 11 bases sitting between them. This CDR3 spans 14 amino acids. CDR3 amino acids: CASSLVGGGQPQHF. The CDR3 DNA sequence: TGCGCCAGCAGCTTGGTTGGGGGAGGGCAGCCCCAGCATTTT.

V gene TRBV14 combines with J gene TRBJ1-1; D gene uncertain. Germline assignment: CDR1 SGHDN and CDR2 FVKESK. Deletions cut 1 base from V and 1 base from J, with 7 bases between. The CDR3 extends over 14 amino acids. CDR3 amino acids: CASSQANWNTEAFF. CDR3 DNA sequence: TGTGCCAGCAGCCAAGCCAACTGGAACACTGAAGCTTTCTTT.

The chain is built from TRBV5-1 and TRBJ2-1, with unresolved D. This CDR3 is built from 14 residues. The V gene lost 1 base and the J gene lost 5 bases, with 10 bases spanning the gap. The V gene's germline CDR1 is SGHRS and CDR2 YFSETQ. The CDR3 sequence is CASSLLTEDNEQFF. DNA for the CDR3: TGCGCCAGCAGCTTGTTAACAGAGGACAATGAGCAGTTCTTC.

A few counts support this clone. The DNA for the CDR3 is TGTGCCAGCAGCTTACTGGCGGGAGGGAACACCGGGGAGCTGTTTTTT. Amino acids: CASSLLAGGNTGELFF. This chain connects TRBV11-2 to TRBJ2-2, with 8 bases identical to TRBD2. This CDR3 has 16 residues. V lost 2 bases and J lost 1; bases outside the gene matches: 3. Germline V lookup: CDR1 SGHAT, CDR2 FQNNGV.

V is TRBV7-9 and J is TRBJ2-6; D unclear. Germline V gene data show CDR1 as SEHNR and CDR2 as FQNEAQ (reference sequence). CDR3 size: 16 residues. The V gene lost 6 bases and the J gene lost 0 bases, with 12 bases spanning the gap. In DNA, the CDR3 is TGTGCCAGCAGGGGAACCGAGGACTCTGGGGCCAACGTCCTGACTTTC. It codes for CASRGTEDSGANVLTF. Full variable domain (rest looked up from reference TRBV7-9 and TRBJ2-6): DTGVSQNPRHKITKRGQNVTFRCDPISEHNRLYWYRQTLGQGPEFLTYFQNEAQLEKSRLLSDRFSAERPKGSFSTLEIQRTEQGDSAMYLCASRGTEDSGANVLTFGAGSRLTVL.

The V and J genes are TRBV30 and TRBJ2-7; 12 bases map to TRBD2. Trimming took 2 bases from V and 6 from J; bases not matched to a gene: 11. The length of the CDR3 is 16 residues. CDR1 is GTSNPN and CDR2 is SVGIG in the germline V gene (reference sequence). CDR3 bases: TGTGCCTGGAGTCCCCGACTAGCGGGAGTCCCCCGCGAGCAGTACTTC. Protein sequence: CAWSPRLAGVPREQYF.

The chain couples TRBV6-5 to TRBJ1-4; D gene ambiguous. From germline, CDR1 is MNHEY and CDR2 SVGAGI. Between the trimmed V and J ends, which lost 6 bases and 6 bases, there was a span of 17 bases. This CDR3 has 15 residues. The CDR3 sequence is CASRKARSSHEKLFF. For the CDR3, the DNA is TGTGCCAGCAGGAAGGCCCGATCATCCCATGAAAAACTGTTTTTT.

The V gene is TRBV19, the J gene TRBJ1-3; 9 bases match TRBD1. Trimming removed 5 bases from V and 5 bases from J; junction bases left unmatched: 4. The CDR3 contains 14 residues. The V gene's germline CDR1 is LNHDA and CDR2 SQIVND (reference sequence). Here the CDR3 DNA reads TGTGCCAGTAGTCGGGACAGGGATAGAAACACCATATATTTT. It yields the protein CASSRDRDRNTIYF.

In this sample, this clone turned up a few times. The sample has other DNA sequences that encode this CDR3 too. V usage is TRBV5-1 and J usage is TRBJ2-1, with 11 bases identical to TRBD2. Germline-derived CDR1 and CDR2 are SGHRS and YFSETQ. CDR3 length: 15 amino acids. V shed 2 bases and J 4 bases; nucleotides not matched to a gene: 2. The CDR3 bases are TGCGCCAGCAGCTTAACTAGCGGGAGTTACAATGAGCAGTTCTTC. Encoded protein: CASSLTSGSYNEQFF.